The T cell receptor beta chain under discussion was sequenced for a study of T cell changes during pregnancy in multiple sclerosis. The CDR3 sequence is 14 residues long. Looked up from germline, CDR1 is MNHEY and CDR2 is SMNVEV (reference sequence). The V gene lost 8 bases and the J gene lost 2 bases, with 16 bases spanning the gap. Some clones are missing from TCRdb's copy, which holds only in-frame ones; the method was immunoSEQ multiplex PCR. The sample contains 55,000 to 85,000 clones, about 92% of which appear only once. The chain recombines TRBV27 with TRBJ2-7, with D possibly TRBD2 on 6 matching bases. The sequenced sample was peripheral blood, obtained after pregnancy. The clonotype originates from a female donor with multiple sclerosis, enrolled in a pregnancy study. This CDR3 is CASRRDSLPYEQYF. CDR3 DNA sequence: TGTGCCAGCCGAAGGGACTCTCTTCCCTACGAGCAGTACTTC.